Included here is one TCR beta chain sequence, with context. Its antigen is still unknown. The data were taken from a study of beta chain features in type 1 diabetes. The study, taken as a whole, reports: When cDNA is sequenced, cells with high TCR expression could be over-represented. Among patients with Type 1 diabetes, TCRB CDR3s were moderately but significantly shorter in every one of the four CD4+ subsets. The naive, central memory and Treg TCRB repertoires showed an apparent similarity that was greater among patients than among healthy donors.

The junction had 6 bases not matched to a gene; V was cut back by 6 bases and J by 3 bases. Germline V lookup: CDR1 MDHEN, CDR2 SYDVKM. The CDR3 runs to 15 residues. The entirety of the isolated RNA underwent reverse transcription, so expressed TCRB transcripts were sequenced. This table comes from immunoSEQ multiplex PCR, and its TCRdb copy is limited to in-frame clones, with some not included. The sample holds roughly 260,000 clones; approximately 11% are singletons and the top ten take more than 0.015%. The sequence came from a man aged 25 to 45 with type 1 diabetes. The genes are TRBV28 and TRBJ2-7; 12 positions agree with TRBD2. The sample taken for sequencing was naive CD4+ T cells from blood. The CDR3 region has the DNA TGTGCCAGCAGGTCTAGCGGGGGGGCGATCTACGAGCAGTACTTC. Translation gives CASRSSGGAIYEQYF. The complete variable domain, with remaining parts taken from reference TRBV28 and TRBJ2-7, reads DVKVTQSSRYLVKRTGEKVFLECVQDMDHENMFWYRQDPGLGLRLIYFSYDVKMKEKGDIPEGYSVSREKKERFSLILESASTNQTSMYLCASRSSGGAIYEQYFGPGTRLTVT.